This record concerns one TCR beta chain sequence. Enrolled through a virtual design, the participants were between roughly 18 and 89 years of age and came from roughly 22 US areas. This entry is derived from a study of blood T cell repertoires in COVID-19. Overall study: PBMCs, B-cell-depleted T cells, or T cells were the source of the cDNA or gDNA that made up the material.

In the authors' methods: Amplification with reference gene primers provided the estimates of nucleated cell counts. Data came from immunoSEQ multiplex PCR; TCRdb stores just in-frame clones and leaves some out. The V and J calls and clone size were taken over from that table, and D and trimming were inferred from the DNA. The sample lists fewer than 350,000 clones, about nine tenths occurring once. With 8 bases clipped from V and 3 bases from J, the junction kept 4 bases outside the gene matches. The CDR3 covers 12 residues. Per the germline V gene, CDR1 is GTSNPN and CDR2 is SVGIG (reference sequence).

This TCR was recovered from a man in his 60s who had recovered from COVID-19. The V call is TRBV30, the J call TRBJ1-2, with 9 bases lining up with TRBD1. Sequencing was performed on PBMCs or T cells enriched from blood (not recorded which). CDR3 region: CASYRGHYGYTF. CDR3 nucleotides: TGTGCCAGCTACAGGGGGCACTATGGCTACACCTTC.